The text below deals with one T cell receptor (beta chain). The data were taken from a study of shared clonotypes between healthy human individuals. J lost 4 bases, V lost 0 bases, and 3 bases had no gene match. CDR3 length: 15 residues. CDR1 is MNHNY and CDR2 is SVGAGI in the germline V gene (reference sequence). Terminally differentiated effector memory CD45RA+ cells were left out of the naive CD8 fraction, which was CD45RO-negative and positively selected for CCR7. TCRdb's table, derived via immunoSEQ multiplex PCR, lists solely in-frame clones and lacks some. In the table there are about 2 million clones, approximately 95% of which are singletons.

The gene calls are TRBV6-6 and TRBJ2-7, with 10 positions matching TRBD2. This clonotype was sampled from a man aged 18-30 years in good health. Sequencing input: naive CD8+ T cells sorted from blood. DNA for the CDR3: TGTGCCAGCAGTTACTCGCAGGGACTAGCGTACGAGCAGTACTTC. The encoded protein is CASSYSQGLAYEQYF.